The clone carrying this T cell receptor beta chain was observed at least ten times. Its specificity is not known. The read finishes 3 residues shy of the CDR3 end, and the germline J gene is used to complete it. Most patients and controls had Caucasian heritage. J lost 2 bases, V lost 5 bases, and 8 bases had no gene match. Germline lookup yields CDR1 DFQATT and CDR2 SNEGSKA (reference sequence). This CDR3 is 14 amino acids long. Control and CVID samples contributed equal amounts of genomic DNA. Profiled with immunoSEQ multiplex PCR; TCRdb holds only in-frame clones, not every one. The sample presents some 38,000 clones, none singletons. This sample was taken from a study of T cell clonality in common variable immunodeficiency. Findings and limits, study-wide: CVID subjects had higher TCRbeta clonality than healthy controls, most marked in about a third. CVID subjects shared fewer TCRbeta clones than healthy controls did.

The gene calls are TRBV20-1 and TRBJ1-2; the match to TRBD1 covers 7 bases. The sequence was collected from a person aged 18-70 years in good health. Sequencing was carried out using peripheral blood mononuclear cells. CDR3 protein: CSAHQGQQNYGYTF. CDR3 DNA, as far as it was read: TGCAGTGCTCACCAGGGACAGCAGAACTATGGC.